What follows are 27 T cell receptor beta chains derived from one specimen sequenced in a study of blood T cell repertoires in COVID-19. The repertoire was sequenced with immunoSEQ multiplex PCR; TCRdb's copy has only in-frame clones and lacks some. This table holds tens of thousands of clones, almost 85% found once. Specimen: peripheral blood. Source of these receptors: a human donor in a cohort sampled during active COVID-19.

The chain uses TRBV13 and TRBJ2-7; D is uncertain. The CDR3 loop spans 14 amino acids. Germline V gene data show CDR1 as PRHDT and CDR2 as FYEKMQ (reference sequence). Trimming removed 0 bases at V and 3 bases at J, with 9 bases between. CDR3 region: CASSLGPENYEQYF. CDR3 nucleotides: TGTGCCAGCAGCTTAGGCCCAGAAAACTACGAGCAGTACTTC.

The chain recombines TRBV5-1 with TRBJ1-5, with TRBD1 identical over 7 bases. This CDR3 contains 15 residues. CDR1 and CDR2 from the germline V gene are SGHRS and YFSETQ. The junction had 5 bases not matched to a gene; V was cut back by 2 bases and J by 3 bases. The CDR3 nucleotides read TGCGCCAGCAGCTTCGAGGGGGCGGTCAATCAGCCCCAGCATTTT. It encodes CASSFEGAVNQPQHF.

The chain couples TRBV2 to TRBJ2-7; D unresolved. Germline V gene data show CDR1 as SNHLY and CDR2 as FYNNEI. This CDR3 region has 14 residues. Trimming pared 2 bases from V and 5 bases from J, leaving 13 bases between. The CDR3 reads CASSEMSSLDEQYF. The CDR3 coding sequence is TGTGCCAGCAGTGAAATGAGTAGCCTCGACGAGCAGTACTTC.

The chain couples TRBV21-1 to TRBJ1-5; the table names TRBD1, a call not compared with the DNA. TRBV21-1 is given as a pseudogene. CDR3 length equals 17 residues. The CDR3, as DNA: TGTGCCAGCAGCCCCACCCAGGGGTCGGAGTTATTTCAGCCCCAGCATTTT. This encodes CASSPTQGSELFQPQHF.

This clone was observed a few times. Here the CDR3 reads CASSTFRGNTGELFF. For the CDR3, the DNA is TGTGCCAGCAGCACCTTCAGGGGAAACACCGGGGAGCTGTTTTTT. The genes are TRBV11-2 and TRBJ2-2; D might be TRBD1 (6 bases). Deletions cut 5 bases from V and 2 bases from J, with 12 bases between. This CDR3 spans 15 amino acids. The germline CDR1 and CDR2 sequences are SGHAT and FQNNGV.

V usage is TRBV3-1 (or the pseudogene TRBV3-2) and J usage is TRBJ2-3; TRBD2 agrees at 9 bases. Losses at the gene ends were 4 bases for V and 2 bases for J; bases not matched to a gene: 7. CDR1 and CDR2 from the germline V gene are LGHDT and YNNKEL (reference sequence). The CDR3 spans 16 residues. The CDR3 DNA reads TGTGCCAGCAGCCCCTTAGCGGGGGACCTCACAGATACGCAGTATTTT. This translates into CASSPLAGDLTDTQYF.

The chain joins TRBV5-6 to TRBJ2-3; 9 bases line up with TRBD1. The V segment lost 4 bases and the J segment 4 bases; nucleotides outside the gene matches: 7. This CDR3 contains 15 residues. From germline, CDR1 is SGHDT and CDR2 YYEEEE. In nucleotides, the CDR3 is TGTGCCAGCAGCGGCGGGACAGGGTTGGCAGATACGCAGTATTTT. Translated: CASSGGTGLADTQYF.

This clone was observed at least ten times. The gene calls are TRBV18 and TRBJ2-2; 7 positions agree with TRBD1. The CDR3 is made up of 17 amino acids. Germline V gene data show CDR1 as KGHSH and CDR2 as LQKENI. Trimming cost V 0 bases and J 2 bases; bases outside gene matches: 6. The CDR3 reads CASSPPRPGGNTGELFF. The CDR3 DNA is TGTGCCAGCTCACCACCGAGGCCAGGGGGTAACACCGGGGAGCTGTTTTTT.

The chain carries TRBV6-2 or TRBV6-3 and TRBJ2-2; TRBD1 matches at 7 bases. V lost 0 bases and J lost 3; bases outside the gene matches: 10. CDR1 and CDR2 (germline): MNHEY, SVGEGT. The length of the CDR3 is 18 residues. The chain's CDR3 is CASSYSIDRAGYTGELFF. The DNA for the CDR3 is TGTGCCAGCAGTTACTCGATTGACAGGGCCGGGTACACCGGGGAGCTGTTTTTT.

This chain's CDR3 is CAWSVALRTEAFF. The CDR3 DNA sequence: TGTGCCTGGAGTGTAGCTTTGAGAACTGAAGCTTTCTTT. The chain joins TRBV30 to TRBJ1-1, with unresolved D. Germline V gene sequence: CDR1 GTSNPN, CDR2 SVGIG (reference sequence). Trimming took 0 bases from V and 5 from J, leaving 10 bases between them. CDR3 length equals 13 residues. Full variable domain (remainder filled in from reference TRBV30 and TRBJ1-1): SQTIHQWPATLVQPVGSPLSLECTVEGTSNPNLYWYRQAAGRGLQLLFYSVGIGQISSEVPQNLSASRPQDRQFILSSKKLLLSDSGFYLCAWSVALRTEAFFGQGTRLTVV.

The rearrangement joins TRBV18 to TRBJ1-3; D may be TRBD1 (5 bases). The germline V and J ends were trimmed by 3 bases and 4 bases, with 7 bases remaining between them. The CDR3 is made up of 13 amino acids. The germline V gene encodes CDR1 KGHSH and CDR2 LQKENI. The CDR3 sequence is CASSPRQGNTIYF. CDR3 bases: TGTGCCAGCTCACCGCGACAGGGAAACACCATATATTTT.

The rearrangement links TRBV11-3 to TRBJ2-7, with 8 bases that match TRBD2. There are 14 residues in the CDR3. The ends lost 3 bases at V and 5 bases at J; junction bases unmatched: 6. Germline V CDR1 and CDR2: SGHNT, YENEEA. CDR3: CASSFGGGSHEQYF. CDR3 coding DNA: TGTGCCAGCAGCTTTGGCGGGGGGTCTCACGAGCAGTACTTC.

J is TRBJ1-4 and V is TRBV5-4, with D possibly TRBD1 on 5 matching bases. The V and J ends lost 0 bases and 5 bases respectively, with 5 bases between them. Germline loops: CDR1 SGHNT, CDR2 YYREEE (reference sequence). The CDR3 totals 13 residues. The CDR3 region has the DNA TGTGCCAGCAGCTTGGCAGGGAATGAAAAACTGTTTTTT. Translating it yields CASSLAGNEKLFF.

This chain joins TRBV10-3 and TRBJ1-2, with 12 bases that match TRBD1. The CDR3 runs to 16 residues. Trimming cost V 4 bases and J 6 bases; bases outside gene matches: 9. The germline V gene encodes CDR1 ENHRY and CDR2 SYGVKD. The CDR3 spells CAISGPGQGAGNGYTF. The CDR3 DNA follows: TGTGCCATCAGTGGGCCGGGACAGGGGGCGGGAAATGGCTACACCTTC.

DNA of the CDR3: TGTGCCAGCTCCCAGGGGGGCGCGAACACCGGGGAGCTGTTTTTT. Translation: CASSQGGANTGELFF. The chain carries TRBV18 and TRBJ2-2; a weak D match, TRBD1 (7 bases). The CDR3 spans 15 residues. Trimming pared 6 bases from V and 0 bases from J, leaving 11 bases between. In germline, CDR1 is KGHSH, CDR2 LQKENI.

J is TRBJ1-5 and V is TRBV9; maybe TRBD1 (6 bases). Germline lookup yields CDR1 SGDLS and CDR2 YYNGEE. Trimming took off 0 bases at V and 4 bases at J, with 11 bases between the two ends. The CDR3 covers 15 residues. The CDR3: CASSVGGGGNQPQHF. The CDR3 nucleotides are TGTGCCAGCAGCGTAGGGGGAGGGGGTAATCAGCCCCAGCATTTT.

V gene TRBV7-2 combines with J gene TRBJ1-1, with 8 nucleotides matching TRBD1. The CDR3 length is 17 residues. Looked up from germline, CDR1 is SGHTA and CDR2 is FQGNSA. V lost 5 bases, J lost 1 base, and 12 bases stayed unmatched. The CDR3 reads CASSPEADRAGNTEAFF. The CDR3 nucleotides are TGTGCCAGCAGCCCTGAGGCGGACAGGGCGGGGAACACTGAAGCTTTCTTT. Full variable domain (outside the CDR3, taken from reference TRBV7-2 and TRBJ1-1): GAGVSQSPSNKVTEKGKDVELRCDPISGHTALYWYRQSLGQGLEFLIYFQGNSAPDKSGLPSDRFSAERTGGSVSTLTIQRTQQEDSAVYLCASSPEADRAGNTEAFFGQGTRLTVV.

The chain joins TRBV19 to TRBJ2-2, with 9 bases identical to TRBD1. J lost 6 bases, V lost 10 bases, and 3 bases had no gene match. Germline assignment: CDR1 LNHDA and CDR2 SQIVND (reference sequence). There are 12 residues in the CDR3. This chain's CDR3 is CAIRQGAGELFF. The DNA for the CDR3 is TGTGCCATAAGACAGGGGGCCGGGGAGCTGTTTTTT.

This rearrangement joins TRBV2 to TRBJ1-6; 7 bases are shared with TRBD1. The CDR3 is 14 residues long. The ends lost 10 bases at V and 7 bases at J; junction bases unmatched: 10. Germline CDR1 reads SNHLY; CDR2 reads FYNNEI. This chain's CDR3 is CATSVQGGNSPLHF. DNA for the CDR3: TGTGCCACCTCGGTCCAGGGGGGAAATTCACCCCTCCACTTT.

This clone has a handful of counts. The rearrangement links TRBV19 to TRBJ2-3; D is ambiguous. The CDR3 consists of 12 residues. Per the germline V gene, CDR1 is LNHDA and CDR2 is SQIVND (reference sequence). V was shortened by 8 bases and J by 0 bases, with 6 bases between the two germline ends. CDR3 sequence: CASGWSTDTQYF. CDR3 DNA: TGTGCCAGTGGCTGGAGCACAGATACGCAGTATTTT.

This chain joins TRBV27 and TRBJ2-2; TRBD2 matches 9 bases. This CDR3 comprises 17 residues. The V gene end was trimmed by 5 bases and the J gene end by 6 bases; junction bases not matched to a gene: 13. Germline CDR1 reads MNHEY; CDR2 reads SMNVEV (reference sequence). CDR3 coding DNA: TGTGCCAGCAGTGGGATAGCGGGGGCTCGGTGGGCCGGGGAGCTGTTTTTT. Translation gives CASSGIAGARWAGELFF.

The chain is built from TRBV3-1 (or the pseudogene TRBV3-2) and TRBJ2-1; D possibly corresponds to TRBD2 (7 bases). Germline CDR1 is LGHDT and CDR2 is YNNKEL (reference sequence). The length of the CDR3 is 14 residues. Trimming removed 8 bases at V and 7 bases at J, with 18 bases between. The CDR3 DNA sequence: TGTGCCAGCCTAAAGGGGGGGGCCGGGAATGAGCAGTTCTTC. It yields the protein CASLKGGAGNEQFF.

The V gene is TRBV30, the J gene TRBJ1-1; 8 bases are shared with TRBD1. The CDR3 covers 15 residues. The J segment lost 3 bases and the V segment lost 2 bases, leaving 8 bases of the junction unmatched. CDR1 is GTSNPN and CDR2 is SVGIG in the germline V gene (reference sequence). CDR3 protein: CAWSRGDRLDTEAFF. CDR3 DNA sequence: TGTGCCTGGAGTAGAGGGGACAGGCTGGACACTGAAGCTTTCTTT.

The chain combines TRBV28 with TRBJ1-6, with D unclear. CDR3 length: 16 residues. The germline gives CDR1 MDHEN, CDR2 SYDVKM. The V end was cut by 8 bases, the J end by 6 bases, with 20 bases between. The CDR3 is CASRSLQAGVNSPLHF. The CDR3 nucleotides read TGTGCCAGCCGAAGTTTACAAGCGGGAGTTAATTCACCCCTCCACTTT. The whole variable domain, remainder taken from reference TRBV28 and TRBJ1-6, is DVKVTQSSRYLVKRTGEKVFLECVQDMDHENMFWYRQDPGLGLRLIYFSYDVKMKEKGDIPEGYSVSREKKERFSLILESASTNQTSMYLCASRSLQAGVNSPLHFGNGTRLTVT.

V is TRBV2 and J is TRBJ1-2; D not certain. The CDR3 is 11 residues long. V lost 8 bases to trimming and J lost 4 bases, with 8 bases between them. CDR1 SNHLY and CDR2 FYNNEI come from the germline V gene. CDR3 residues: CASLGSYGYTF. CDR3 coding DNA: TGTGCCAGCCTCGGGTCCTATGGCTACACCTTC.

For the CDR3, the DNA is TGCGCCAGCAGCCAACAGGGATTGGGAACTGAAGCTTTCTTT. This translates into CASSQQGLGTEAFF. The V gene is TRBV5-1, the J gene TRBJ1-1; D may be TRBD1 (6 bases). CDR3 length: 14 amino acids. V lost 4 bases and J 5 bases, leaving 15 bases between the germline ends. The germline CDR1 and CDR2 sequences are SGHRS and YFSETQ.

The CDR3 is CASSEALGVSQPQHF. For the CDR3, the DNA is TGTGCCAGCAGTGAAGCGCTCGGGGTAAGTCAGCCCCAGCATTTT. The chain has TRBV6-1 and TRBJ1-5; D unresolved. V gave up 0 bases and J gave up 6 bases, with 12 bases separating them. CDR1 is MNHNS, CDR2 SASEGT, per germline. The CDR3 runs to 15 residues.